Listed below are T cell receptor beta chains from one sample, sequenced in a study of OX40 agonist ivuxolimab in advanced cancers. Sequenced by immunoSEQ multiplex PCR; TCRdb stores in-frame clones only, minus some. The sample lists tens of thousands of clones; roughly three quarters were seen once. Material: CD4+ or CD8+ T cells sorted from blood, obtained in a trial of the OX40 agonist ivuxolimab. The receptors derive from an adult with an advanced solid tumor such as melanoma, head and neck, liver or kidney cancer. CDR3s include the opening cysteine and the closing phenylalanine or tryptophan. Each record gives: J gene, D gene, clone size, V gene, CDR3 length, CDR3 protein, CDR3 DNA. A D gene is named only where the DNA matches it firmly. For some rows the clone size is stated as once, few or many, or as a class when expanded; others skip it.

J gene: TRBJ1-5
D gene: -
clone size: medium-sized
V gene: TRBV16
CDR3 length: 14
CDR3 protein: CASSQLQRGQPQHF
CDR3 DNA: TGTGCCAGCAGCCAGTTGCAGCGGGGCCAGCCCCAGCATTTT

J gene: TRBJ1-2
D gene: -
clone size: -
V gene: TRBV10-2
CDR3 length: 13
CDR3 protein: CASSSRVRSGYTF
CDR3 DNA: TGCGCCAGCAGTTCCAGGGTGCGGAGTGGCTACACCTTC

J gene: TRBJ2-7
D gene: TRBD1
clone size: -
V gene: TRBV5-1
CDR3 length: 13
CDR3 protein: CASSLGQGREQYF
CDR3 DNA: TGCGCCAGCAGCCTCGGACAGGGGCGCGAGCAGTACTTC

J gene: TRBJ2-5
D gene: -
clone size: few
V gene: TRBV4-1
CDR3 length: 16
CDR3 protein: CASSQGVSGQLETQYF
CDR3 DNA: TGCGCCAGCAGCCAAGGAGTATCGGGCCAGCTGGAGACCCAGTACTTC

J gene: TRBJ1-2
D gene: TRBD1
clone size: few
V gene: TRBV7-2
CDR3 length: 13
CDR3 protein: CASSFGQGQGYTF
CDR3 DNA: TGTGCCAGCAGCTTTGGACAGGGGCAGGGCTACACCTTC

J gene: TRBJ1-1
D gene: -
clone size: few
V gene: TRBV19
CDR3 length: 15
CDR3 protein: CASSPSSGWGGEAFF
CDR3 DNA: TGTGCCAGTAGTCCTAGCAGTGGCTGGGGGGGTGAAGCTTTCTTT

J gene: TRBJ2-1
D gene: -
clone size: -
V gene: TRBV5-1
CDR3 length: 19
CDR3 protein: CASSLGGGPRAGAYNEQFF
CDR3 DNA: TGCGCCAGCAGCTTGGGGGGGGGCCCTAGGGCGGGAGCTTACAATGAGCAGTTCTTC

J gene: TRBJ2-1
D gene: -
clone size: -
V gene: TRBV5-4
CDR3 length: 16
CDR3 protein: CASSLAGTQAYNEQFF
CDR3 DNA: TGTGCCAGCAGCTTGGCCGGGACTCAGGCCTACAATGAGCAGTTCTTC

J gene: TRBJ2-3
D gene: -
clone size: -
V gene: TRBV5-1
CDR3 length: 16
CDR3 protein: CASSSDSPGATDTQYF
CDR3 DNA: TGCGCCAGCAGCTCGGACAGCCCAGGAGCCACAGATACGCAGTATTTT

J gene: TRBJ2-7
D gene: TRBD2
clone size: few
V gene: TRBV6-5
CDR3 length: 15
CDR3 protein: CASSYRGVGTYEQYF
CDR3 DNA: TGTGCCAGCAGTTACCGGGGGGTTGGCACCTACGAGCAGTACTTC

J gene: TRBJ1-1
D gene: -
clone size: -
V gene: TRBV11-2
CDR3 length: 13
CDR3 protein: CASSFHRVTEAFF
CDR3 DNA: TGTGCCAGCAGCTTCCACAGGGTTACTGAAGCTTTCTTC

J gene: TRBJ2-3
D gene: TRBD2
clone size: -
V gene: TRBV10-2
CDR3 length: 18
CDR3 protein: CASSPTRLAGGSTDTQYF
CDR3 DNA: TGCGCCAGCAGTCCGACTCGACTAGCGGGAGGTAGCACAGATACGCAGTATTTT

J gene: TRBJ1-2
D gene: -
clone size: medium-sized
V gene: TRBV5-1
CDR3 length: 15
CDR3 protein: CASSPDPGTAGGYTF
CDR3 DNA: TGCGCCAGCAGCCCTGACCCCGGGACTGCGGGGGGCTACACCTTC

J gene: TRBJ2-2
D gene: -
clone size: -
V gene: TRBV6-5
CDR3 length: 14
CDR3 protein: CASRTQGNTGELFF
CDR3 DNA: TGTGCCAGCAGGACGCAGGGGAACACCGGGGAGCTGTTTTTT